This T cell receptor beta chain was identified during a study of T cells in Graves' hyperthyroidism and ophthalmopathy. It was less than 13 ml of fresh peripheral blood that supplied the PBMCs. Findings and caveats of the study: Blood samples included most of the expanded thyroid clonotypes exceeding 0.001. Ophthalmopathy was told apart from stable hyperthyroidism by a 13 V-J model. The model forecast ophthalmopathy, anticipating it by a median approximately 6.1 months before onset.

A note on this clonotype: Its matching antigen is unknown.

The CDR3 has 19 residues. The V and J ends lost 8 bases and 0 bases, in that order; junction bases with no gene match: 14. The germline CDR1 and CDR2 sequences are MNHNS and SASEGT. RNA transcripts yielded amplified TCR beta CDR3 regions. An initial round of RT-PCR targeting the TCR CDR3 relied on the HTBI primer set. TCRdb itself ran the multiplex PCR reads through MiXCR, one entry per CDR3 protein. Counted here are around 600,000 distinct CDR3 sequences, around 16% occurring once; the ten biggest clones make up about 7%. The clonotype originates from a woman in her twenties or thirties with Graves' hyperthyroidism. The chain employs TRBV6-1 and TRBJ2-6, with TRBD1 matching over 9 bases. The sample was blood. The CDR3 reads CASSGEIGQGSSGANVLTF. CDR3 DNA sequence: TGTGCCAGCTCAGGAGAGATAGGACAGGGGTCCTCTGGGGCCAACGTCCTGACTTTC.